This TCR beta chain was observed in a study of cytomegalovirus exposure and HLA in healthy donors. The PCR ran on 60 Vbeta and 13 Jbeta primers. The data were produced by immunoSEQ multiplex PCR, yet TCRdb's version contains in-frame clones alone and is incomplete. The profile covers under 200,000 clones, with around three quarters appearing a single time and approximately 0.7% taken by the ten largest. This clone was picked up one time. This CDR3 has 14 amino acids. The germline V gene encodes CDR1 MNHEY and CDR2 SVGAGI. J lost 6 bases, V lost 1 base, and 3 bases had no gene match. The sample taken for sequencing was PBMCs. This sequence joins TRBV6-5 and TRBJ2-7; 10 nucleotides agree with TRBD2. The sequence was collected from a woman aged 40 to 50 in good health and CMV-seronegative. CDR3 sequence (DNA): TGTGCCAGCAGTTACTTAAGGACTAGCGGCGAGCAGTACTTC. Translated, it gives CASSYLRTSGEQYF.